This T cell receptor beta chain was obtained from a study of T cells after yellow fever vaccination. CDR1 is MNHEY, CDR2 SVGEGT, per germline. Trimming cost V 2 bases and J 5 bases, with 10 bases left between them. The CDR3 totals 14 residues. This clonotype was recorded at least ten times. Its antigen is unidentified. Whole-study results and caveats: The booster response re-showed most primary clones: approximately 95% CD4, about 89% CD8.

A 5'RACE template-switching step, the method used to make TCR cDNA, added a universal primer site and UMIs. TCRdb redid the calling of the 5' RACE reads with MiXCR, one entry per CDR3 protein. Here the sample spans over 110,000 distinct CDR3 sequences, less than 9.5% being singletons. Sequenced material: CD4+ T cells sorted from PBMCs, taken 5 days after the yellow fever booster vaccination. This clonotype originated in a man aged 30 to 45 who received the YFV17D yellow fever vaccine. The genes are TRBV6-2 or TRBV6-3 and TRBJ2-1; TRBD2 is a possible D gene (5 bases). Here the CDR3 DNA reads TGTGCCAGCAGTTACGTAGGACTCCACAATGAGCAGTTCTTC. It encodes CASSYVGLHNEQFF.